These 22 T cell receptor beta chains were sequenced from one sample in a study of sequential checkpoint blockade in melanoma. Measured with immunoSEQ multiplex PCR; TCRdb has only the in-frame clones, and not every one. The sample shows about 40,000 clones, 80% to 90% of them seen only once. Treatment described: randomized to nivolumab then ipilimumab (arm A) or the reverse (arm B). The starting material was CD8+ T cells sorted from blood (inferred from file names), obtained from a patient given nivolumab and ipilimumab in sequence. The receptors here all came from a human donor with melanoma.

This chain links TRBV23-1 with TRBJ2-7; D remains ambiguous. TRBV23-1 falls under the ORF class, with uncertain function. The CDR3 has 18 residues. Trimming removed 4 bases from V and 3 bases from J, with 25 bases in between. The CDR3 DNA sequence: TGCGCCAGCAGTCTTGATCTCCCCGGTAGACGCATAGACTACGAGCAGTACGTC. This gives the protein CASSLDLPGRRIDYEQYV.

Worth noting for this clone: An end of the junction differs from the germline gene, which may be a read error. This sequence joins TRBV6-5 and TRBJ2-1, with D possibly matching TRBD1 (7 bases). This CDR3 contains 13 residues. The germline CDR1 and CDR2 sequences are MNHEY and SVGAGI. DNA of the CDR3: TGTGCCAGCAGTTACTTTGGGGGGACAGCCCAGATCTTC. It yields the protein CASSYFGGTAQIF.

The rearrangement links TRBV19 to TRBJ2-2; 9 positions match TRBD1. The V and J ends lost 5 bases and 6 bases, in that order; junction bases with no gene match: 7. The CDR3 runs 15 residues. Germline V CDR1 and CDR2: LNHDA, SQIVND (reference sequence). The CDR3 DNA reads TGTGCCAGTAGTGGGGGGGGGACAGGGCCCGGGGAGCTGTTTTTT. This sequence encodes CASSGGGTGPGELFF.

The chain employs TRBV7-9 and TRBJ2-7; the match to TRBD2 covers 7 bases. Germline loops: CDR1 SEHNR, CDR2 FQNEAQ (reference sequence). This CDR3 comprises 16 residues. The ends lost 4 bases at V and 0 bases at J; junction bases unmatched: 9. The CDR3 DNA reads as TGTGCCAGCAGCTACTGGGGTGCTAGCGGCTCCTACGAGCAGTACTTC. Translating it yields CASSYWGASGSYEQYF.

V usage is TRBV19 and J usage is TRBJ2-7; D not certain. Between the trimmed V and J ends, which lost 1 base and 3 bases, there was a span of 7 bases. CDR3 length: 13 amino acids. Germline V gives CDR1 LNHDA, CDR2 SQIVND (reference sequence). CDR3 DNA sequence: TGTGCCAGTAGTATAGCTCGAGGCTACGAGCAGTACGTC. Translating it yields CASSIARGYEQYV.

For the CDR3, the DNA is TGTGCCAGCAGCTCCATCATCTACGAGCAGTACTTC. Translating gives CASSSIIYEQYF. V gene TRBV7-9 combines with J gene TRBJ2-7; D is uncertain. Trimming took off 4 bases at V and 3 bases at J, with 7 bases between the two ends. This CDR3 region has 12 residues. CDR1 and CDR2 (germline): SEHNR, FQNEAQ (reference sequence).

J is TRBJ2-2 and V is TRBV13; 10 nucleotides match TRBD1. Germline trimming cut 5 bases from V and 3 bases from J; bases unmatched to any gene: 6. CDR1 and CDR2 (germline): PRHDT, FYEKMQ (reference sequence). The CDR3 loop spans 16 amino acids. The CDR3 region has the DNA TGTGCCAGCAGCCCGAGGGACAGGGGTTACACCGGGGAGCTGTTTTTT. It specifies CASSPRDRGYTGELFF.

In DNA form, the CDR3 reads TGTGCCTATTGCGGCAGGGTGGCAACTAATGAAAAACTGTTTTTT. Translation gives CAYCGRVATNEKLFF. This chain links TRBV30 with TRBJ1-4, with D tentatively TRBD1 (5 bases). CDR3 length: 15 amino acids. Germline V gene data show CDR1 as GTSNPN and CDR2 as SVGIG (reference sequence). The V gene lost 7 bases and the J gene lost 0 bases, with 15 bases spanning the gap.

This chain connects TRBV27 to TRBJ2-5, with a tentative D call TRBD2 (5 bases). The DNA end is a closer match to TRBJ2-7, so the J assignment may be wrong. CDR3 size: 16 residues. Germline V gene data show CDR1 as MNHEY and CDR2 as SMNVEV (reference sequence). CDR3 in amino acids: CASSLRGGLNLYEQYF. The CDR3 DNA is TGTGCCAGCAGTTTACGGGGTGGATTAAACCTATACGAGCAGTACTTC.

The chain carries TRBV15 and TRBJ2-1; tentatively, D is TRBD2 (6 bases). Per the germline V gene, CDR1 is LNHNV and CDR2 is YYDKDF (reference sequence). V was clipped by 5 bases and J by 4 bases, with 18 bases between them. The CDR3 has 16 residues. For the CDR3, the DNA is TGTGCCACCAGCGAGGGGCGGGGCGGGACTTACAATGAGCAGTTCTTC. Its translation is CATSEGRGGTYNEQFF.

The chain recombines TRBV28 with TRBJ2-7; possible D gene TRBD1, 5 bases. Germline lookup yields CDR1 MDHEN and CDR2 SYDVKM. The CDR3 is made up of 11 amino acids. Trimming stripped 6 bases from V and 4 bases from J, with 7 bases between. In DNA form, the CDR3 reads TGTGCCAGCAGCCAGGGTTACGAGCAGTACTTC. This codes for CASSQGYEQYF.

V is TRBV5-6 and J is TRBJ2-2; D remains ambiguous. Germline CDR1 is SGHDT and CDR2 is YYEEEE. Trimming cost V 2 bases and J 7 bases, with 18 bases left between them. CDR3 length equals 16 residues. CDR3 in amino acids: CASSLRIEGVFGELFF. The CDR3 DNA is TGTGCCAGCAGCTTAAGGATTGAAGGAGTATTCGGGGAGCTGTTTTTT.

This clone was found once. This rearrangement joins TRBV4-3 to TRBJ2-1, with D possibly TRBD1 on 6 matching bases. CDR1 is LGHNA and CDR2 is YSLEER in the germline V gene. The CDR3 totals 16 residues. V dropped 0 bases and J dropped 2 bases, with 11 bases sitting between them. CDR3: CASSQDRTATYNEQFF. CDR3 DNA: TGCGCCAGCAGCCAAGATAGGACAGCTACCTACAATGAGCAGTTCTTC.

This clone has a handful of counts. The chain has TRBV18 and TRBJ2-6; tentatively, D is TRBD2 (5 bases). Trimming took 4 bases from V and 1 from J, leaving 8 bases between them. This CDR3 region has 15 residues. Germline V gene sequence: CDR1 KGHSH, CDR2 LQKENI. As DNA, the CDR3 is TGTGCCAGCTCACGTAGGGAGTCTGGGGCCAACGTCCTGACTTTC. Its translation is CASSRRESGANVLTF. The full variable domain, with the rest looked up from reference TRBV18 and TRBJ2-6, is NAGVMQNPRHLVRRRGQEARLRCSPMKGHSHVYWYRQLPEEGLKFMVYLQKENIIDESGMPKERFSAEFPKEGPSILRIQQVVRGDSAAYFCASSRRESGANVLTFGAGSRLTVL.

V gene TRBV7-6 combines with J gene TRBJ2-7; D call uncertain. The CDR3 length is 13 residues. Germline loops: CDR1 SGHVS, CDR2 FNYEAQ. Between the trimmed V and J ends, which lost 2 bases and 3 bases, there was a span of 8 bases. The CDR3 is CASSLSPYYEQYF. The CDR3 DNA reads as TGTGCCAGCAGCTTATCCCCCTACTACGAGCAGTACTTC. The full variable domain, completed using reference TRBV7-6 and TRBJ2-7, is GAGVSQSPRYKVTKRGQDVALRCDPISGHVSLYWYRQALGQGPEFLTYFNYEAQQDKSGLPNDRFSAERPEGSISTLTIQRTEQRDSAMYRCASSLSPYYEQYFGPGTRLTVT.

This sequence joins TRBV7-9 and TRBJ2-1; D possibly corresponds to TRBD1 (6 bases). Germline V gene data show CDR1 as SEHNR and CDR2 as FQNEAQ (reference sequence). The CDR3 spans 16 residues. Between the trimmed V and J ends, which lost 2 bases and 2 bases, there was a span of 13 bases. The DNA of the CDR3 is TGTGCCAGCAGCTTACCAGGGGAACGGGCCTACAATGAGCAGTTCTTC. This gives the protein CASSLPGERAYNEQFF.

The J gene is TRBJ2-2, the V gene TRBV7-9; D ambiguous. The germline CDR1 and CDR2 sequences are SEHNR and FQNEAQ (reference sequence). The CDR3 consists of 15 residues. V lost 5 bases and J lost 4, with 14 bases in between. The CDR3 DNA reads as TGTGCCAGCAGCCCCCGAATCGCGGCCACCGGGGAGCTGTTTTTT. This gives the protein CASSPRIAATGELFF.

The genes are TRBV6-5 and TRBJ2-2, with a tentative D call TRBD2 (6 bases). Trimming took off 0 bases at V and 6 bases at J, with 11 bases between the two ends. The CDR3 sequence is 15 residues long. CDR1 is MNHEY, CDR2 SVGAGI, per germline. CDR3 coding DNA: TGTGCCAGCAGTTACTCGACTAGGGATGCCGGGGAGCTGTTTTTT. This gives the protein CASSYSTRDAGELFF.

The chain is built from TRBV19 and TRBJ2-1; no firm D call. The CDR3 length is 11 residues. With 7 bases removed from V and 9 bases from J, the gap between germline ends came to 10 bases. Germline V gives CDR1 LNHDA, CDR2 SQIVND (reference sequence). The CDR3 region is CASKSPSEQFF. In nucleotides, the CDR3 is TGTGCCAGTAAAAGCCCTAGTGAGCAGTTCTTC.

The CDR3 sequence is CASSPAGGDEQYV. The DNA of the CDR3 is TGTGCCAGCAGCCCTGCGGGGGGCGACGAGCAGTACGTC. This chain uses TRBV7-9 with TRBJ2-7; 8 nucleotides match TRBD2. CDR1 and CDR2 (germline): SEHNR, FQNEAQ (reference sequence). The CDR3 sequence is 13 residues long. Trimming took 5 bases from V and 5 from J; bases not matched to a gene: 5.

The V gene is TRBV14, the J gene TRBJ2-5; TRBD1 aligns across 10 bases. The CDR3 totals 17 residues. CDR1 and CDR2 from the germline V gene are SGHDN and FVKESK. Trimming cost V 0 bases and J 3 bases; bases outside gene matches: 7. The CDR3 spells CASSQDRGGTGEETQYF. The CDR3 region has the DNA TGTGCCAGCAGCCAAGATCGTGGCGGGACAGGGGAAGAGACCCAGTACTTC.

This clone was counted once. J is TRBJ2-1 and V is TRBV2; 9 nucleotides agree with TRBD2. The CDR3 consists of 16 residues. CDR1 is SNHLY, CDR2 FYNNEI, per germline. V was pared by 0 bases and J by 8 bases, with 8 bases of the junction left unmatched. The CDR3 bases are TGTGCCAGCAGTGAAGCGCGCGCTAGCGGGACGGATGAGCAGTTCTTC. Translated, it gives CASSEARASGTDEQFF.